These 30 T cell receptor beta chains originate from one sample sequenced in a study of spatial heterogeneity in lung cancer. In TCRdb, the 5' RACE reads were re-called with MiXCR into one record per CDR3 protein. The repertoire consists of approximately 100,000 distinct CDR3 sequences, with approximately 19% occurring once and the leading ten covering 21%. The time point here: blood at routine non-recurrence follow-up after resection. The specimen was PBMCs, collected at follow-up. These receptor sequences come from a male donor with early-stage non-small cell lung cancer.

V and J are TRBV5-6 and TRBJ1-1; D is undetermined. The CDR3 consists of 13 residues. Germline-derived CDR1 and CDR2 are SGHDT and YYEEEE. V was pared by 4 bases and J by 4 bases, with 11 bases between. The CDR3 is CASSLGLGTEAFF. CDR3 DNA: TGTGCCAGCAGCCTCGGACTAGGCACTGAAGCTTTCTTT.

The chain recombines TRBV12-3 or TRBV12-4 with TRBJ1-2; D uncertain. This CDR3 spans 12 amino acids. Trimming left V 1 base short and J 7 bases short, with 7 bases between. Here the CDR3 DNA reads TGTGCCAGCAGTTTAGGAGTGGGTGGCTACACCTTC. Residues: CASSLGVGGYTF.

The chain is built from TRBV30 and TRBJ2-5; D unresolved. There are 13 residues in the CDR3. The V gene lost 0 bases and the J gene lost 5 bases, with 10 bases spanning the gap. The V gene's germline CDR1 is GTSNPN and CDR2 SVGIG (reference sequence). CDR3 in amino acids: CAWSVNSWETQYF. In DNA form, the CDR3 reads TGTGCCTGGAGTGTAAATTCCTGGGAGACCCAGTACTTC.

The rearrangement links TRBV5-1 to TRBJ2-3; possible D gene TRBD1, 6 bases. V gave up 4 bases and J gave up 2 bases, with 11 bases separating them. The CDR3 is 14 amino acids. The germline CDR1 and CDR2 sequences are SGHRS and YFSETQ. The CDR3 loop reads CASSARQDTDTQYF. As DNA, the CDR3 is TGCGCCAGCAGCGCCCGACAGGACACAGATACGCAGTATTTT.

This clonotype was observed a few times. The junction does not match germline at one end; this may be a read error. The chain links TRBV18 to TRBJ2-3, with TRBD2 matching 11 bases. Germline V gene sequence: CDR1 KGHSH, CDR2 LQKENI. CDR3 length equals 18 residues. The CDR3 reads CASSPPSLAGGIVATQYF. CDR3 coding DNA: TGTGCCAGCTCGCCACCCTCCTTAGCGGGGGGGATTGTTGCTACGCAGTATTTT.

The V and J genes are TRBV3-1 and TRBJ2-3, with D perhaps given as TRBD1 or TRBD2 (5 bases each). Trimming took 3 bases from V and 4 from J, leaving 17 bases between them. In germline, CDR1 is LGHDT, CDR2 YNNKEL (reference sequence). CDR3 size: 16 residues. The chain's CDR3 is CASSHGTTYEADTQYF. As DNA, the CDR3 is TGTGCCAGCAGCCACGGGACCACTTATGAGGCAGATACGCAGTATTTT.

Here the CDR3 reads CSVEDNQNYGYTF. CDR3 in DNA: TGCAGCGTTGAAGATAATCAGAACTATGGCTACACCTTC. The V and J genes are TRBV29-1 and TRBJ1-2; no clear D gene. The CDR3 loop spans 13 amino acids. V lost 0 bases to trimming and J lost 2 bases, with 7 bases between them. CDR1 and CDR2 (germline): SQVTM, ANQGSEA.

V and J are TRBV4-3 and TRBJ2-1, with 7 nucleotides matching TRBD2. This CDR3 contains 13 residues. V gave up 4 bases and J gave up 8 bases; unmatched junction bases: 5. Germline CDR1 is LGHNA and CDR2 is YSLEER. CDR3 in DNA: TGCGCCAGCAGCCTGGGGAGGGTATATGAGCAGTTCTTC. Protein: CASSLGRVYEQFF.

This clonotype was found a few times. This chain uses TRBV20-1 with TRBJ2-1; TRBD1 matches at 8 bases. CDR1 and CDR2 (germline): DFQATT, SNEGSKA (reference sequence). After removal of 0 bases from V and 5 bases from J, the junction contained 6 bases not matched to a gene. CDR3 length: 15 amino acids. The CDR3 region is CSAREGQGTNNEQFF. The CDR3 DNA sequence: TGCAGTGCTAGAGAAGGACAGGGAACCAACAATGAGCAGTTCTTC.

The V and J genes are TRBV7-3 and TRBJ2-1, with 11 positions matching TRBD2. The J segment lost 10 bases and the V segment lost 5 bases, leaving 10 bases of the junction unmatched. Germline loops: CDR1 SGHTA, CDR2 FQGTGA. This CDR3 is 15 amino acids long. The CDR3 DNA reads TGTGCCAGCAGCATCTCCGGGACTAGCGGTGACGAGCAGTTCTTC. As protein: CASSISGTSGDEQFF.

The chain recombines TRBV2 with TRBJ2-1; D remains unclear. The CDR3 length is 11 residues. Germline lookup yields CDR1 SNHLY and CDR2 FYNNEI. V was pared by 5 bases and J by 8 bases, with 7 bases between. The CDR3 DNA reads TGTGCCAGCAGTCCTAGGGATGAGCAGTTCTTC. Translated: CASSPRDEQFF.

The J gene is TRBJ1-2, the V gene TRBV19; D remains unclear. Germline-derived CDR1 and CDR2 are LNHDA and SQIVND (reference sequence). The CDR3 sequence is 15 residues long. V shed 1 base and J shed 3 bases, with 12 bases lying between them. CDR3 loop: CASSIVLAADYGYTF. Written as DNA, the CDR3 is TGTGCCAGTAGTATAGTTTTGGCGGCGGACTATGGCTACACCTTC.

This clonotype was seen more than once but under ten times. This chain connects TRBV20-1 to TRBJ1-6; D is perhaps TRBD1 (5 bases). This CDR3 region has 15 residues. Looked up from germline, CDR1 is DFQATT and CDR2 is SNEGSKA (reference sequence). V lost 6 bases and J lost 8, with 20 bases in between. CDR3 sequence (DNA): TGCAGTGCAAGCGGGGGGGGTTATTTTGATTCACCCCTCCACTTT. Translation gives CSASGGGYFDSPLHF.

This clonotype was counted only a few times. CDR3 protein: CASSQSGKRTGELFF. For the CDR3, the DNA is TGCGCCAGCAGTCAAAGTGGCAAGCGCACCGGGGAGCTGTTTTTT. The chain combines TRBV23-1 with TRBJ2-2, with unresolved D. TRBV23-1 is placed among ORFs of uncertain function. This CDR3 is built from 15 residues. V lost 2 bases and J 4 bases, leaving 11 bases between the germline ends.

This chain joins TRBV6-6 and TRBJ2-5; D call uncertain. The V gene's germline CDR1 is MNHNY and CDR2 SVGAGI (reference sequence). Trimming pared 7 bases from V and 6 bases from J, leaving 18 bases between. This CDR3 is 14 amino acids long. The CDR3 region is CASTEVGSGKTQYF. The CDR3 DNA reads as TGTGCCAGCACCGAAGTTGGATCTGGAAAGACCCAGTACTTC.

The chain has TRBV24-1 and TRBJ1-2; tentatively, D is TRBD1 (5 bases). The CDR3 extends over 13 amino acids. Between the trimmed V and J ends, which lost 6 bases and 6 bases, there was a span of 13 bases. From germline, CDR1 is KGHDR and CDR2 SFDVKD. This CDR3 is CATSPGTPNGYTF. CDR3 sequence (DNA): TGTGCCACCAGTCCCGGGACGCCGAATGGCTACACCTTC.

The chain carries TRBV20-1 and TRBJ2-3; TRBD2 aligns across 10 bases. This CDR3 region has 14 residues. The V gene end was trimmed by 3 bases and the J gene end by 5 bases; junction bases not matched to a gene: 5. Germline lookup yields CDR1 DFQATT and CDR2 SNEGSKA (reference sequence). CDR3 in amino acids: CSARGLASKDTQYF. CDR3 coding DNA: TGCAGTGCTAGGGGACTAGCGTCTAAAGATACGCAGTATTTT.

The chain's CDR3 is CATSDRTGGARNEQFF. The CDR3 DNA reads as TGTGCCACCAGTGATCGGACAGGGGGCGCCCGCAATGAGCAGTTCTTC. The chain joins TRBV24-1 to TRBJ2-1; 11 bases align to TRBD1. The germline V gene has CDR1 KGHDR and CDR2 SFDVKD. This CDR3 has 16 residues. V shed 3 bases and J 6 bases; nucleotides not matched to a gene: 6.

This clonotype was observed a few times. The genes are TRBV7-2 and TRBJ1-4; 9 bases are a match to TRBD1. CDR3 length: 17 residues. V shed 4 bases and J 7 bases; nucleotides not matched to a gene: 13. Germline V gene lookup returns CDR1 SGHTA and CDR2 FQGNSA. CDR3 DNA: TGTGCCAGCAGCTCTGGGGTAACAGGGGGCGCCCGTGAAAAACTGTTTTTT. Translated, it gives CASSSGVTGGAREKLFF.

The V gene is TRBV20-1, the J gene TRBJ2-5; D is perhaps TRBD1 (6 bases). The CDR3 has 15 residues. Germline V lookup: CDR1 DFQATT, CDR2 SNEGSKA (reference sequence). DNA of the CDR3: TGCAGGATGGTTTGGGGGCTTGGTCCCCAAGAGACCCAGTACTTC. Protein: CRMVWGLGPQETQYF.

DNA of the CDR3: TGCAGCGTCGGGCGACAGGGGGGGTACAATGAGCAGTTCTTC. As protein: CSVGRQGGYNEQFF. The genes are TRBV29-1 and TRBJ2-1, with TRBD1 matching over 9 bases. CDR3 length: 14 amino acids. In germline, CDR1 is SQVTM, CDR2 ANQGSEA. The J segment lost 4 bases and the V segment lost 6 bases, leaving 7 bases of the junction unmatched.

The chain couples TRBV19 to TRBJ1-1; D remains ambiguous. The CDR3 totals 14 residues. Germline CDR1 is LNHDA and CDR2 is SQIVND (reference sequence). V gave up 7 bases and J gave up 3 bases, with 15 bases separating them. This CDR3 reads CASTPWIPYTEAFF. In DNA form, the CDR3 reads TGTGCCAGTACTCCCTGGATCCCTTACACTGAAGCTTTCTTT.

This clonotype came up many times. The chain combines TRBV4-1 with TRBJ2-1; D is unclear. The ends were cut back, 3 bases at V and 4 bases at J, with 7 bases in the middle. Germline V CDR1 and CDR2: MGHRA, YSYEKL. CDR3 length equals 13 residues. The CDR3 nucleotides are TGCGCCAGCAGCCAGGCCCCATACAATGAGCAGTTCTTC. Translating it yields CASSQAPYNEQFF.

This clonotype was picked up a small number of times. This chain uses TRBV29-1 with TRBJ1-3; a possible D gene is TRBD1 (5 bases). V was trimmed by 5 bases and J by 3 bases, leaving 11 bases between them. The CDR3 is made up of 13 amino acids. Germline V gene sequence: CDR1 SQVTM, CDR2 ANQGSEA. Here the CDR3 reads CSVSGGDGNTIYF. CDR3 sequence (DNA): TGCAGCGTTTCTGGAGGGGATGGAAACACCATATATTTT.

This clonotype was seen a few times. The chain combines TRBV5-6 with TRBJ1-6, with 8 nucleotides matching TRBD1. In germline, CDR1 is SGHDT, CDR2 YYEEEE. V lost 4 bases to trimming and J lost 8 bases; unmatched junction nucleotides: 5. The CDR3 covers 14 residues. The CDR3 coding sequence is TGTGCCAGCAGCGTAGGGACAGGTGATTCACCCCTCCACTTT. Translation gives CASSVGTGDSPLHF. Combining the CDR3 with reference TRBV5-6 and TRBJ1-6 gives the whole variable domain DAGVTQSPTHLIKTRGQQVTLRCSPKSGHDTVSWYQQALGQGPQFIFQYYEEEERQRGNFPDRFSGHQFPNYSSELNVNALLLGDSALYLCASSVGTGDSPLHFGNGTRLTVT.

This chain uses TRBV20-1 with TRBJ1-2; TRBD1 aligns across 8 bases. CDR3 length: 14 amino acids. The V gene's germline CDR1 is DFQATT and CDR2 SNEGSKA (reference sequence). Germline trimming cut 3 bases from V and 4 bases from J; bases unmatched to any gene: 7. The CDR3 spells CSASDFGQGYGYTF. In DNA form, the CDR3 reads TGCAGTGCTAGTGATTTTGGACAGGGCTATGGCTACACCTTC.

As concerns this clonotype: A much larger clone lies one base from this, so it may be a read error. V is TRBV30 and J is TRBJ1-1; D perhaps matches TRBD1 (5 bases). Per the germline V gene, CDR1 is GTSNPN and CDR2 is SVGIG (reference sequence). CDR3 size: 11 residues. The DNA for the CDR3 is TGTTCCTGGAGAACCGGGACTTCAACTTTCTTT. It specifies CSWRTGTSTFF.

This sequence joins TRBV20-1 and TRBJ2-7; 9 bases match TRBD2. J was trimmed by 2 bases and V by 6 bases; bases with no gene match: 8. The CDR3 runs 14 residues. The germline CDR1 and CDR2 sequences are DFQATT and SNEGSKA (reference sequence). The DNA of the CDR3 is TGCAGTGCCATAGGACTAGCGCAAACCTACGAGCAGTACTTC. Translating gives CSAIGLAQTYEQYF.

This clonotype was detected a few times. The CDR3 bases are TGTGCCAGCAGCAAGCTAGGGAAACGGGGTCAGCCCCAGCATTTT. Protein product: CASSKLGKRGQPQHF. The chain couples TRBV21-1 to TRBJ1-5; the table's D call, TRBD1, was not checked against the DNA. TRBV21-1 is annotated as a pseudogene. The CDR3 runs to 15 residues.

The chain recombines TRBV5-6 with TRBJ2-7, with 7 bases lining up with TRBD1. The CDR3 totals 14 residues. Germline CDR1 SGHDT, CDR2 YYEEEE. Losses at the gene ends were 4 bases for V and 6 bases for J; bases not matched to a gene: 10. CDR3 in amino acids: CASSKTGSLFEQYF. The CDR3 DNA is TGTGCCAGCAGCAAGACAGGGTCTCTTTTCGAGCAGTACTTC.